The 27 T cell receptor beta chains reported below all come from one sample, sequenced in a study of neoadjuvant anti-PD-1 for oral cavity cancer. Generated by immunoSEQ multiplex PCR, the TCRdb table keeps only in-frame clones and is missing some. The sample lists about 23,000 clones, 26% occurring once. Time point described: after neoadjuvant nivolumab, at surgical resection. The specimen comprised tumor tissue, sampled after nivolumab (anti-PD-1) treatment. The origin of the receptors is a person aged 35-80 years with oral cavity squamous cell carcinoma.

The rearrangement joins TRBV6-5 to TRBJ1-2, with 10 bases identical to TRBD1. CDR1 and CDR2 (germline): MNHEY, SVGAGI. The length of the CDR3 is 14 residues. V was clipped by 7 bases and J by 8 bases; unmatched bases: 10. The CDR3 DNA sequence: TGTGCCAGCAACGGACAGGGGGGGGGAGTAGGCTACACCTTC. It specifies CASNGQGGGVGYTF.

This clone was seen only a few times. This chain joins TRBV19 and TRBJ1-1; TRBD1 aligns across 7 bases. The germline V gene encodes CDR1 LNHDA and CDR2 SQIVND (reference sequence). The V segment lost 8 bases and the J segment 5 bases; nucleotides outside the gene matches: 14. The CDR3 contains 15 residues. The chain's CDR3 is CASSLRRQGDTEAFF. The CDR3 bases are TGTGCCAGTTCCCTCCGTAGACAGGGTGATACTGAAGCTTTCTTT.

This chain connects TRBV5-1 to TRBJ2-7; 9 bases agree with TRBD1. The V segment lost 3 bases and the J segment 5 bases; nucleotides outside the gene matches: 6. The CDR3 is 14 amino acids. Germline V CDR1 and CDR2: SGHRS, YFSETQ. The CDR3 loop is CASSSGTGFHEQYF. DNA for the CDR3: TGCGCCAGCAGCTCCGGGACAGGGTTCCACGAGCAGTACTTC.

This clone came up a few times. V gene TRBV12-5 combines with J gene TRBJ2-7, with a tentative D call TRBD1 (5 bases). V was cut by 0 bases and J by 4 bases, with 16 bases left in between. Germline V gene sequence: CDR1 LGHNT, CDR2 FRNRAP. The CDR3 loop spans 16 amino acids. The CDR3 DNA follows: TGTGCTAGTGGTTTGGTGGCGGCAGGGCCGGTGTACGAGCAGTACTTC. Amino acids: CASGLVAAGPVYEQYF. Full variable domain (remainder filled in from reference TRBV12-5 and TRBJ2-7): DARVTQTPRHKVTEMGQEVTMRCQPILGHNTVFWYRQTMMQGLELLAYFRNRAPLDDSGMPKDRFSAEMPDATLATLKIQPSEPRDSAVYFCASGLVAAGPVYEQYFGPGTRLTVT.

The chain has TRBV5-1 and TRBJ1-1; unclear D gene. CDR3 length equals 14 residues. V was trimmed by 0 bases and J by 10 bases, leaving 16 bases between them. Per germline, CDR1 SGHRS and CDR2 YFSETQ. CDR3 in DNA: TGCGCCAGCAGCTTGGTACCTCGGGGATACGGAGCTTTCTTT. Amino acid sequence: CASSLVPRGYGAFF.

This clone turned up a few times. The CDR3 loop reads CASRLSGRRETQYF. CDR3 coding DNA: TGTGCCAGCAGGCTATCTGGCAGAAGAGAGACCCAGTACTTC. The chain joins TRBV11-2 to TRBJ2-5; D uncertain. The CDR3 loop spans 14 amino acids. Trimming pared 6 bases from V and 4 bases from J, leaving 15 bases between. Germline V gene lookup returns CDR1 SGHAT and CDR2 FQNNGV.

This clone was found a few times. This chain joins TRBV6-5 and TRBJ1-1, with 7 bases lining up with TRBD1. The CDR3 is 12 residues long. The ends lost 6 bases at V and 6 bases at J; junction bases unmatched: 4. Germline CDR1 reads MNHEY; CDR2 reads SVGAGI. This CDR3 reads CASSQGVSEAFF. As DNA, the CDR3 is TGTGCCAGCAGCCAGGGGGTGTCTGAAGCTTTCTTT.

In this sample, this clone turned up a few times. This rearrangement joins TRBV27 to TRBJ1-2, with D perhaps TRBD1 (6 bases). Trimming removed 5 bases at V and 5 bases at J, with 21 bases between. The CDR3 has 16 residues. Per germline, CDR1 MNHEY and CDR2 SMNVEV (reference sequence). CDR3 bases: TGTGCCAGCAGTCCACGAAAAGGACAGTTAACATATGGCTACACCTTC. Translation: CASSPRKGQLTYGYTF.

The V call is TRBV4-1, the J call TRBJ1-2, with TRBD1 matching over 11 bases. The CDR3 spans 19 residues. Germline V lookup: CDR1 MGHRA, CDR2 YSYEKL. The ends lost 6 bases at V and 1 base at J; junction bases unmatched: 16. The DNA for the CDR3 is TGCGCCAGCAGACATCATCTACGGACAGGGGGCCGCATTAACTATGGCTACACCTTC. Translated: CASRHHLRTGGRINYGYTF.

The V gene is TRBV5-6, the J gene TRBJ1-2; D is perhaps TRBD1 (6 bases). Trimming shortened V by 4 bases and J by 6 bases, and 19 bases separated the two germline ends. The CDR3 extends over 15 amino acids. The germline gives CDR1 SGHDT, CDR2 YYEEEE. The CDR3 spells CASSNWRGAFDGYTF. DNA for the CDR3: TGTGCCAGCAGCAACTGGAGGGGGGCTTTCGATGGCTACACCTTC.

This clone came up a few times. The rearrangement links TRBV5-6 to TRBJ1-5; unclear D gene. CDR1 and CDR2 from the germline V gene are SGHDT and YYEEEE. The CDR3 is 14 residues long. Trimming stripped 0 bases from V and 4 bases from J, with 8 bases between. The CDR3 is CASSLAHGNQPQHF. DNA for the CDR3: TGTGCCAGCAGCTTGGCCCACGGGAATCAGCCCCAGCATTTT.

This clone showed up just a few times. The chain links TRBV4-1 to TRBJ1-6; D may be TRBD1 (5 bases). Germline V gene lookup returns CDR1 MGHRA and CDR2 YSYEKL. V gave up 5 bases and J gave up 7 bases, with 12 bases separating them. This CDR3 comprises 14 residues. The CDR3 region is CASSAPGANSPLHF. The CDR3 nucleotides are TGCGCCAGCAGCGCGCCCGGGGCGAATTCACCCCTCCACTTT.

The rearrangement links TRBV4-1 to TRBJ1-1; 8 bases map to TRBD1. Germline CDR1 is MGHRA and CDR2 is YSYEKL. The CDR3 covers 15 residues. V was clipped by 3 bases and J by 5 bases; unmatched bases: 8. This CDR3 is CASSHVQGGGTEAFF. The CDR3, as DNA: TGCGCCAGCAGCCACGTACAGGGGGGAGGTACTGAAGCTTTCTTT.

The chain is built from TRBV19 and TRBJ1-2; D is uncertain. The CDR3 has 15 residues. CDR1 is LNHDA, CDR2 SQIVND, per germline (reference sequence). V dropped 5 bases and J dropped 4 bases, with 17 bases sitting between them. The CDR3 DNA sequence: TGTGCCAGTAGTGTAAGGACGGACGGCGGCTATGGCTACACCTTC. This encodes CASSVRTDGGYGYTF.

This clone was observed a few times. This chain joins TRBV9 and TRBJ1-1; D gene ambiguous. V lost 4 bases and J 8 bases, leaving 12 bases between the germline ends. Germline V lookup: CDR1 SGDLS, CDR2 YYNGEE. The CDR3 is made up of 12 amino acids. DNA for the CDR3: TGTGCCAGCAGCCCCTTGAGCGTAGAAGCTTTCTTT. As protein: CASSPLSVEAFF.

In DNA form, the CDR3 reads TGTGCCAGCAGCCAAGAGACCCAGTACTTC. This sequence encodes CASSQETQYF. The rearrangement links TRBV7-9 to TRBJ2-5; no reliable D call. CDR3 length equals 10 residues. Trimming removed 5 bases from V and 2 bases from J, with 0 bases in between. Germline values: CDR1 SEHNR, CDR2 FQNEAQ (reference sequence).

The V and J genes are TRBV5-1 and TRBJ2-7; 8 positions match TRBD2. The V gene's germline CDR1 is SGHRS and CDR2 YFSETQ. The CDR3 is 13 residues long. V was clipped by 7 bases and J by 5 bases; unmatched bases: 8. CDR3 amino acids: CASRLSGTHEQYF. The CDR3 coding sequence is TGCGCCAGCCGTCTTAGCGGGACCCACGAGCAGTACTTC.

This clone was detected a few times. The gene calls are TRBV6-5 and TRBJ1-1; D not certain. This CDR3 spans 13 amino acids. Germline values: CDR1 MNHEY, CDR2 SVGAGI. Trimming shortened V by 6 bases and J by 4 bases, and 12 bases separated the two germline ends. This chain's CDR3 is CASSPTGGTEAFF. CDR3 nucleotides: TGTGCCAGCAGCCCCACGGGTGGCACTGAAGCTTTCTTT.

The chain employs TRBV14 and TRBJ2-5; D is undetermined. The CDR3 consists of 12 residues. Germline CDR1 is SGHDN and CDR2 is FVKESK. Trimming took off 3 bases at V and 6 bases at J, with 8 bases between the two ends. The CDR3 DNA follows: TGTGCCAGCAGCCAGTATCGACAGACCCAGTACTTC. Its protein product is CASSQYRQTQYF.

This CDR3 reads CASSLGLASTDTQYF. In DNA, the CDR3 is TGCGCCAGCAGCCTGGGACTAGCGAGCACAGATACGCAGTATTTT. The chain joins TRBV5-1 to TRBJ2-3; 10 bases line up with TRBD2. V lost 4 bases, J lost 0 bases, and 2 bases stayed unmatched. The CDR3 totals 15 residues. Germline assignment: CDR1 SGHRS and CDR2 YFSETQ.

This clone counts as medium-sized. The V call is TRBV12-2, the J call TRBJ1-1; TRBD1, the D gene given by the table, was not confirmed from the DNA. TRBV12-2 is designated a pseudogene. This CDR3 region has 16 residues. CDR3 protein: CASRLSQGVRNTEAFF. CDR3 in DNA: TGTGCAAGTCGCTTGTCCCAGGGGGTAAGAAACACTGAAGCTTTCTTT.

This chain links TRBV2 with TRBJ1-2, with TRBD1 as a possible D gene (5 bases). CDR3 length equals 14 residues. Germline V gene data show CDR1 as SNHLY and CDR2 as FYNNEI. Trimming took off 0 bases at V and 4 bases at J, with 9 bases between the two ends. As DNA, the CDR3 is TGTGCCAGCAGTGAAGCGACGACAGCCTATGGCTACACCTTC. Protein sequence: CASSEATTAYGYTF.

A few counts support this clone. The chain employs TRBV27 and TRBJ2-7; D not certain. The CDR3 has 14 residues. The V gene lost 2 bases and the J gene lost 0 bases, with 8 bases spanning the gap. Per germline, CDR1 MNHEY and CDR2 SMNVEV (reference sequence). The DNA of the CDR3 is TGTGCCAGCAGTTTAGTTGGGATCTCCTACGAGCAGTACTTC. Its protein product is CASSLVGISYEQYF.

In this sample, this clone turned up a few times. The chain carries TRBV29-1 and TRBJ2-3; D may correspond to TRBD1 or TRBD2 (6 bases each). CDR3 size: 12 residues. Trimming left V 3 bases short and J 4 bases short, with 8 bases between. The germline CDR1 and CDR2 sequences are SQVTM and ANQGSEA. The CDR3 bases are TGCAGCGTTGAGGAGGGGGCAGATACGCAGTATTTT. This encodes CSVEEGADTQYF.

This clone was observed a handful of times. The chain's CDR3 is CASSFTPPRVAQFF. CDR3 bases: TGTGCCAGCAGCTTTACCCCCCCCCGGGTAGCTCAGTTCTTC. The J gene is TRBJ2-1, the V gene TRBV7-9, with no clear D. V lost 3 bases, J lost 13 bases, and 19 bases lay in between. The V gene's germline CDR1 is SEHNR and CDR2 FQNEAQ (reference sequence). The CDR3 length is 14 residues.

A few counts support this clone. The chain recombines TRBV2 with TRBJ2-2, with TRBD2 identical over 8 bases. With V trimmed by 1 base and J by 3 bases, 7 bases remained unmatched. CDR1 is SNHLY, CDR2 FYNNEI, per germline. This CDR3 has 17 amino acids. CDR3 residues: CASSEGIGRAYTGELFF. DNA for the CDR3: TGTGCCAGCAGTGAAGGAATCGGGAGGGCCTACACCGGGGAGCTGTTTTTT.

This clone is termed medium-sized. The chain's CDR3 is CASSESVFNYGYTF. CDR3 nucleotides: TGTGCCAGCAGTGAATCAGTATTCAACTATGGCTACACCTTC. The V and J genes are TRBV25-1 and TRBJ1-2; D remains ambiguous. Per the germline V gene, CDR1 is MGHDK and CDR2 is SYGVNS. There are 14 residues in the CDR3. Trimming left V 1 base short and J 2 bases short, with 8 bases between.